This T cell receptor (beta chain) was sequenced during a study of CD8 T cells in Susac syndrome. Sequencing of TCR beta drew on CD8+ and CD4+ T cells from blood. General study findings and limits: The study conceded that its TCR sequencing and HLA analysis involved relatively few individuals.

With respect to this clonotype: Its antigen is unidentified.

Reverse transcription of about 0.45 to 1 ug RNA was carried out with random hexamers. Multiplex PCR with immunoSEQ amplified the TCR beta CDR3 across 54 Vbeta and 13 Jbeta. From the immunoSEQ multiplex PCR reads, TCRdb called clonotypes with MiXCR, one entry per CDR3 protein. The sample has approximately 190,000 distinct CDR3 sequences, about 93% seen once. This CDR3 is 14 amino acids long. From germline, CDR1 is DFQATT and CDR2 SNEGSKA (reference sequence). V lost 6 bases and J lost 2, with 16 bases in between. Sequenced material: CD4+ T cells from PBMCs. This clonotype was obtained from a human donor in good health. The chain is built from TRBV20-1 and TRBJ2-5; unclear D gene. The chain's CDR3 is CSATRSETQETQYF. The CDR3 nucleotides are TGCAGTGCCACAAGGAGCGAGACACAAGAGACCCAGTACTTC.